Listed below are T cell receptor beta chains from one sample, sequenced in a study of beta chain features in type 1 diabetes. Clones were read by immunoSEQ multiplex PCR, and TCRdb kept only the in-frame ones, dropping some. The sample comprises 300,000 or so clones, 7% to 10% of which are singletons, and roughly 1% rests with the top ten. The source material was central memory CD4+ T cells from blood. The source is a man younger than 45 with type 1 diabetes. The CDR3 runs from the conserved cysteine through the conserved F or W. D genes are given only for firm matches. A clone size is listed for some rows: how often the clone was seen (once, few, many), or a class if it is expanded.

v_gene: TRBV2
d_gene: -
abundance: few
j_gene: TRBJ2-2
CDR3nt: TGTGCCAGCAGTGAAGCCAGGGCGAACACCGGGGAGCTGTTTTTT
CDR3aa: CASSEARANTGELFF

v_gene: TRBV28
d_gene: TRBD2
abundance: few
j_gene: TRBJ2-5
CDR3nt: TGTGCCAGTAACAGCGGGGTCGAGACCCAGTACTTC
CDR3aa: CASNSGVETQYF

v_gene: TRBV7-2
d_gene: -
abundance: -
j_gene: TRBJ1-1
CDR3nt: TGTGCCAGCAGCTTACGGGCCTCGAACACTGAAGCTTTCTTT
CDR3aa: CASSLRASNTEAFF

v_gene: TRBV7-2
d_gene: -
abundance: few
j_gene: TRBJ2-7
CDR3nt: TGTGCCAGCAGCTTAGGGCAGACAGTCTACGAGCAGTACTTC
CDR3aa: CASSLGQTVYEQYF

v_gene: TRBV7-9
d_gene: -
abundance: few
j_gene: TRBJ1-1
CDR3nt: TGTGCCAGCAGCACTTTGAACACTGAAGCTTTCTTT
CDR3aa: CASSTLNTEAFF

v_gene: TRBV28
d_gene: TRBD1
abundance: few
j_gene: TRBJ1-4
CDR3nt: TGTGCCAGCAGTTGGTCGACAGGGCTTCTGTTTTTT
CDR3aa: CASSWSTGLLFF

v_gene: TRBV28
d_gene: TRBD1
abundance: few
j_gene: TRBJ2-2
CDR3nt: TGTGCCAGCAGTCTCGGGACAGGGGCCACCGGGGAGCTGTTTTTT
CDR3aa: CASSLGTGATGELFF

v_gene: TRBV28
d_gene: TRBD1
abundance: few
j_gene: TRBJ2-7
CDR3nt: TGTGCCAGCAGTTTAGGAGGGGACAGGGGTTACGAGCAGTACTTC
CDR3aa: CASSLGGDRGYEQYF

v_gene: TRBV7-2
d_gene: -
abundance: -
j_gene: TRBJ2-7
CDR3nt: TGTGCCAGCAGGCTAATGTCGACGGCCGACCTCTATGAGCAGTACTTC
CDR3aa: CASRLMSTADLYEQYF

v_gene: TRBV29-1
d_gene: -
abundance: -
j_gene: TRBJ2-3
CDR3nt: TGCAGCGTTACCCCTTGGATGACAGATACGCAGTATTTT
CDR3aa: CSVTPWMTDTQYF

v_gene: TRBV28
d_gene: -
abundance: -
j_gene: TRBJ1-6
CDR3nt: TGTGCCAGCACCCAAGGGGGGTTCAACAATAATTCACCCCTCCACTTT
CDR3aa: CASTQGGFNNNSPLHF

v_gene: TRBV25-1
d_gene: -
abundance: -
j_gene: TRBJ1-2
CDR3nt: TGTGCCAGCAGTGAAAAATTGGCTGGCTACACCTTC
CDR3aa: CASSEKLAGYTF

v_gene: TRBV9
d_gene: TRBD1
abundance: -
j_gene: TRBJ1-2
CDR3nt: TGTGCCAGCAGTAAATCGACAGGGGTCAAAAGTGGCTACACCTTC
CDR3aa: CASSKSTGVKSGYTF

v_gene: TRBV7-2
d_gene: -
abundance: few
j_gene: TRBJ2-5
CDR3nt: TGTGCCAGCAGCTTAGATTCCGAGACCCAGTACTTC
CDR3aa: CASSLDSETQYF

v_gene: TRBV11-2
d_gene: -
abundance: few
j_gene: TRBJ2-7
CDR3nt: TGTGCCAGCAGCTTCGCCAGGGAGTTCTACGAGCAGTACTTC
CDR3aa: CASSFAREFYEQYF